The next 19 T cell receptor beta chains were all read from a single sample in a study of blood T cell repertoires in COVID-19 (dated by TCRdb to between 2020 and 2021). Library prep was done by the immunoSEQ multiplex PCR assay. Drawn from immuneACCESS, this table holds only the in-frame rearrangements with V and J called that TCRdb kept. Clones are partly lost; checked studies trace under half to an unresolved V gene and leave the rest unexplained. For this sample the table gives roughly 18,000 clones, of which around 77% were detected only once. The leading ten clones occupy 16% of the sample. Sequenced input: peripheral blood. All receptors come from a man between 65 and 80 years old with COVID-19, enrolled during active disease.

The CDR3 bases are TGTGCCAGCAGAACCCCCGGGAGCTCTGGAAACACCATATATTTT. This encodes CASRTPGSSGNTIYF. The V and J genes are TRBV6-5 and TRBJ1-3; D call uncertain. The CDR3 contains 15 residues. Trimming removed 6 bases from V and 0 bases from J, with 12 bases in between. Germline V lookup: CDR1 MNHEY, CDR2 SVGAGI.

This chain joins TRBV7-9 and TRBJ2-3; TRBD2 matches 10 bases. Germline loops: CDR1 SEHNR, CDR2 FQNEAQ (reference sequence). V lost 5 bases, J lost 4 bases, and 12 bases stayed unmatched. The CDR3 runs 17 residues. The CDR3 region is CASSQMLAGVWADTQYF. The CDR3 bases are TGTGCCAGCAGCCAAATGCTAGCGGGAGTATGGGCAGATACGCAGTATTTT.

This sequence joins TRBV11-2 and TRBJ2-7; the match to TRBD1 covers 10 bases. Trimming cost V 5 bases and J 4 bases; bases outside gene matches: 5. Germline lookup yields CDR1 SGHAT and CDR2 FQNNGV. The CDR3 has 14 residues. Here the CDR3 DNA reads TGTGCCAGCAGCCTCGGACAGGGGGGATACGAGCAGTACTTC. Its translation: CASSLGQGGYEQYF.

V usage is TRBV7-3 and J usage is TRBJ1-1, with a tentative D call TRBD1 (6 bases). The ends were cut back, 3 bases at V and 9 bases at J, with 14 bases in the middle. The length of the CDR3 is 13 residues. The V gene's germline CDR1 is SGHTA and CDR2 FQGTGA. The CDR3 protein is CASSLTDGQQAFF. The CDR3 DNA follows: TGTGCCAGCAGCTTGACAGATGGACAGCAAGCTTTCTTT.

This clone has more than one count but fewer than ten. This chain joins TRBV28 and TRBJ1-5; no reliable D call. The V end was cut by 3 bases, the J end by 7 bases, with 7 bases between. The germline V gene has CDR1 MDHEN and CDR2 SYDVKM. The CDR3 length is 12 residues. The CDR3 protein is CASSFSGQPQHF. The DNA for the CDR3 is TGTGCCAGCAGTTTTTCGGGACAGCCCCAGCATTTT.

This clone was observed a few times. The genes are TRBV3-1 (or the pseudogene TRBV3-2) and TRBJ2-2; D is unresolved. V lost 0 bases to trimming and J lost 8 bases, with 4 bases between them. The germline V gene encodes CDR1 LGHDT and CDR2 YNNKEL (reference sequence). This CDR3 is built from 12 residues. The chain's CDR3 is CASSQDRGELFF. The CDR3, as DNA: TGTGCCAGCAGCCAAGATAGAGGGGAGCTGTTTTTT.

The rearrangement joins TRBV25-1 to TRBJ1-2, with D uncertain. The length of the CDR3 is 13 residues. V shed 0 bases and J shed 8 bases, with 10 bases lying between them. Looked up from germline, CDR1 is MGHDK and CDR2 is SYGVNS. CDR3 in DNA: TGTGCCAGCAGTGAATATATCACCGGGGGCTACACCTTC. Protein: CASSEYITGGYTF.

The chain employs TRBV11-2 and TRBJ2-2; D might be TRBD1 (6 bases). CDR1 and CDR2 from the germline V gene are SGHAT and FQNNGV. CDR3 size: 16 residues. V shed 3 bases and J shed 6 bases, with 17 bases lying between them. The CDR3 DNA reads TGTGCCAGCAGCTTGAACAGGGTTCCGCTTGCCGGGGAGCTGTTTTTT. This codes for CASSLNRVPLAGELFF.

This chain connects TRBV7-2 to TRBJ2-7, with TRBD1 matching over 11 bases. Germline CDR1 and CDR2: SGHTA and FQGNSA. Trimming took 3 bases from V and 3 from J; bases not matched to a gene: 4. This CDR3 is 15 amino acids long. This CDR3 reads CASSFQGTGGYEQYF. The CDR3 DNA reads TGTGCCAGCAGCTTCCAGGGGACAGGGGGCTACGAGCAGTACTTC.

V usage is TRBV28 and J usage is TRBJ2-7; the match to TRBD1 covers 7 bases. Germline V gives CDR1 MDHEN, CDR2 SYDVKM. Unmatched junction bases numbered 3, after V lost 7 bases and J lost 6 bases. The CDR3 length is 11 residues. The CDR3 loop reads CASNDRAEQYF. CDR3 nucleotides: TGTGCCAGCAACGACAGGGCCGAGCAGTACTTC.

This chain joins TRBV24-1 and TRBJ2-3; 7 bases map to TRBD2. Germline-derived CDR1 and CDR2 are KGHDR and SFDVKD. Losses at the gene ends were 10 bases for V and 2 bases for J; bases not matched to a gene: 8. CDR3 size: 14 residues. This CDR3 is CATSGPPPTDTQYF. CDR3 coding DNA: TGTGCCACTAGCGGGCCTCCCCCCACAGATACGCAGTATTTT.

This chain uses TRBV3-1 (or the pseudogene TRBV3-2) with TRBJ1-2; D ambiguous. V gave up 3 bases and J gave up 8 bases, with 10 bases separating them. The CDR3 spans 12 residues. Germline lookup yields CDR1 LGHDT and CDR2 YNNKEL (reference sequence). CDR3 coding DNA: TGTGCCAGCAGCCAGAGTCGAAAGGGCTACACCTTC. It specifies CASSQSRKGYTF.

J is TRBJ2-7 and V is TRBV7-6; D call uncertain. V gave up 0 bases and J gave up 2 bases, with 5 bases separating them. Germline CDR1 reads SGHVS; CDR2 reads FNYEAQ. The CDR3 is 13 amino acids. The CDR3 DNA is TGTGCCAGCAGCTTAGCATTAACCTACGAGCAGTACTTC. This gives the protein CASSLALTYEQYF.

This sequence joins TRBV11-1 and TRBJ2-1; D remains unclear. The CDR3 is 14 residues long. Deletions cut 1 base from V and 9 bases from J, with 13 bases between. Germline values: CDR1 SGHAT, CDR2 FQDESV (reference sequence). CDR3 nucleotide sequence: TGTGCCAGCAGCTTAGTTGGCAGAAAGATTGAGCAGTTCTTC. Its translation is CASSLVGRKIEQFF.

CDR3 nucleotides: TGTGCCAGCAGCCTTAACACCTATGGCTACACCTTC. Protein sequence: CASSLNTYGYTF. The chain carries TRBV6-5 and TRBJ1-2; D call uncertain. V lost 6 bases and J lost 4, with 9 bases in between. CDR1 MNHEY and CDR2 SVGAGI come from the germline V gene. The CDR3 loop spans 12 amino acids.

The chain employs TRBV14 and TRBJ1-1, with TRBD1 matching 7 bases. Germline CDR1 reads SGHDN; CDR2 reads FVKESK. V shed 1 base and J 2 bases; nucleotides not matched to a gene: 4. The CDR3 is 15 amino acids. The CDR3 DNA sequence: TGTGCCAGCAGCCAAGGGGGGACAGTAAACACTGAAGCTTTCTTT. Encoded protein: CASSQGGTVNTEAFF.

V gene TRBV6-5 combines with J gene TRBJ1-5; TRBD1 matches 7 bases. The germline gives CDR1 MNHEY, CDR2 SVGAGI. This CDR3 is 13 amino acids long. The V segment lost 7 bases and the J segment 6 bases; nucleotides outside the gene matches: 6. The CDR3 DNA follows: TGTGCCAGCAAGGGACAGAGGGCTCAGCCCCAGCATTTT. Its protein is CASKGQRAQPQHF.

The chain has TRBV28 and TRBJ1-2; 7 bases line up with TRBD1. Unmatched junction bases numbered 6, after V lost 5 bases and J lost 6 bases. The CDR3 runs 13 residues. Germline V gene lookup returns CDR1 MDHEN and CDR2 SYDVKM. The CDR3 DNA sequence: TGTGCCAGCAGTCGGAGGGGGCGCCATGGCTACACCTTC. Its protein product is CASSRRGRHGYTF.

The V call is TRBV7-6, the J call TRBJ2-2; 8 bases are shared with TRBD1. The germline V gene has CDR1 SGHVS and CDR2 FNYEAQ. The CDR3 contains 16 residues. Trimming cost V 4 bases and J 1 base; bases outside gene matches: 5. The DNA for the CDR3 is TGTGCCAGCAGCTCAGGGGGCGCAAGGAACACCGGGGAGCTGTTTTTT. Its protein is CASSSGGARNTGELFF.